The 17 T cell receptor beta chains reported below all come from one sample, sequenced in a study of blood T cell repertoires in COVID-19. The protocol was immunoSEQ multiplex PCR, while the TCRdb copy is restricted to in-frame clones and leaves out a portion. The sample consists of about 50,000 clones, around 90% of them appearing once. Sequencing input: peripheral blood. These receptors were taken from a woman of 80 years or more with acute or convalescent COVID-19.

The chain recombines TRBV3-1 (or the pseudogene TRBV3-2) with TRBJ2-1; perhaps TRBD2 as D (6 bases). Germline V gene lookup returns CDR1 LGHDT and CDR2 YNNKEL (reference sequence). The V gene lost 5 bases and the J gene lost 7 bases, with 18 bases spanning the gap. The CDR3 runs to 15 residues. Here the CDR3 reads CASSSNPLARNEQFF. Here the CDR3 DNA reads TGTGCCAGCAGCTCCAACCCACTAGCACGGAATGAGCAGTTCTTC.

This chain joins TRBV9 and TRBJ1-3, with TRBD1 matching over 8 bases. CDR3 length: 16 residues. Germline V lookup: CDR1 SGDLS, CDR2 YYNGEE. After removal of 0 bases from V and 0 bases from J, the junction contained 2 bases not matched to a gene. The CDR3 is CASSVGTGLSGNTIYF. The CDR3 region has the DNA TGTGCCAGCAGCGTAGGGACAGGGCTCTCTGGAAACACCATATATTTT.

V is TRBV13 and J is TRBJ2-3, with TRBD2 matching 11 bases. Germline V gene sequence: CDR1 PRHDT, CDR2 FYEKMQ (reference sequence). There are 16 residues in the CDR3. V lost 3 bases and J lost 6; bases outside the gene matches: 8. CDR3 sequence (DNA): TGTGCCAGCAGCTTGGGGACTAGCGGCCCGCTGGATACGCAGTATTTT. Its protein is CASSLGTSGPLDTQYF.

This chain joins TRBV28 and TRBJ2-2, with 8 bases matching TRBD1. The CDR3 has 15 residues. CDR1 and CDR2 (germline): MDHEN, SYDVKM. V dropped 7 bases and J dropped 6; count of bases not matched to a gene: 10. The CDR3 DNA reads TGTGCCAGCACCAGGCCGGACAGGGATTCCGGGGAGCTGTTTTTT. Its protein is CASTRPDRDSGELFF.

The V and J genes are TRBV28 and TRBJ1-2, with D possibly TRBD1 on 5 matching bases. Between the trimmed V and J ends, which lost 3 bases and 7 bases, there was a span of 15 bases. This CDR3 is 14 amino acids long. CDR1 is MDHEN, CDR2 SYDVKM, per germline. The DNA for the CDR3 is TGTGCCAGCAGTTTCCAGCGGGGGGAGATTGGCTACACCTTC. The encoded protein is CASSFQRGEIGYTF.

This rearrangement joins TRBV6-5 to TRBJ1-5; D is perhaps TRBD1 (6 bases). Germline CDR1 reads MNHEY; CDR2 reads SVGAGI. Trimming pared 0 bases from V and 0 bases from J, leaving 9 bases between. This CDR3 comprises 16 residues. The CDR3 sequence is CASSYSQGYSNQPQHF. For the CDR3, the DNA is TGTGCCAGCAGTTACTCTCAGGGGTATAGCAATCAGCCCCAGCATTTT.

The J gene is TRBJ2-3, the V gene TRBV5-1, with a tentative D call TRBD1 (5 bases). From germline, CDR1 is SGHRS and CDR2 YFSETQ. V dropped 4 bases and J dropped 0 bases, with 18 bases sitting between them. This CDR3 region has 17 residues. CDR3 protein: CASSRRTSATSTDTQYF. In DNA, the CDR3 is TGCGCCAGCAGCAGAAGGACAAGCGCAACTAGCACAGATACGCAGTATTTT.

The chain links TRBV5-4 to TRBJ2-5; 7 nucleotides match TRBD1. After removal of 2 bases from V and 5 bases from J, the junction contained 9 bases not matched to a gene. The CDR3 covers 15 residues. The germline gives CDR1 SGHNT, CDR2 YYREEE (reference sequence). This CDR3 reads CASSFPAGGRETQYF. The CDR3 DNA reads as TGTGCCAGCAGCTTTCCCGCAGGGGGTAGGGAGACCCAGTACTTC.

This clone showed up just once. The chain couples TRBV27 to TRBJ2-1; perhaps TRBD1 as D (6 bases). Germline V lookup: CDR1 MNHEY, CDR2 SMNVEV (reference sequence). V was clipped by 0 bases and J by 8 bases, with 11 bases between them. This CDR3 comprises 14 residues. CDR3 sequence: CASSLSRGIYEQFF. The CDR3 DNA follows: TGTGCCAGCAGTTTATCGAGGGGGATTTATGAGCAGTTCTTC.

The chain joins TRBV15 to TRBJ2-7; 7 bases are a match to TRBD1. V lost 1 base to trimming and J lost 0 bases; unmatched junction nucleotides: 0. This CDR3 comprises 14 residues. Germline-derived CDR1 and CDR2 are LNHNV and YYDKDF (reference sequence). Here the CDR3 DNA reads TGTGCCACCAGCAGAGGGGACAGCTCCTACGAGCAGTACTTC. This codes for CATSRGDSSYEQYF.

The rearrangement uses TRBV5-6 and TRBJ1-1; D not certain. Looked up from germline, CDR1 is SGHDT and CDR2 is YYEEEE. Trimming shortened V by 2 bases and J by 6 bases, and 11 bases separated the two germline ends. This CDR3 region has 13 residues. The CDR3 DNA reads TGTGCCAGCAGCTTTTATGAGAGGCCTGAAGCTTTCTTT. Translating gives CASSFYERPEAFF.

The chain is built from TRBV6-6 and TRBJ2-1; 10 bases are shared with TRBD2. The CDR3 is 16 amino acids. In germline, CDR1 is MNHNY, CDR2 SVGAGI (reference sequence). Trimming at V came to 8 bases and at J to 5 bases, leaving 12 bases not matched to a gene. The CDR3 is CASHTSGVGGDNEQFF. CDR3 nucleotide sequence: TGTGCCAGCCACACTAGCGGGGTAGGCGGAGACAATGAGCAGTTCTTC.

This clone was recorded once. The rearrangement joins TRBV18 to TRBJ2-1; 8 positions match TRBD1. The CDR3 is 14 amino acids. V dropped 4 bases and J dropped 5; count of bases not matched to a gene: 4. The germline gives CDR1 KGHSH, CDR2 LQKENI. As DNA, the CDR3 is TGTGCCAGCTCACGGACAGGGCCAAACAATGAGCAGTTCTTC. It specifies CASSRTGPNNEQFF.

The chain joins TRBV5-1 to TRBJ1-1; unclear D gene. The germline V and J ends were trimmed by 6 bases and 5 bases, with 17 bases remaining between them. From germline, CDR1 is SGHRS and CDR2 YFSETQ. There are 14 residues in the CDR3. In nucleotides, the CDR3 is TGCGCCAGCATGGTCCGAGGTGATGGAACTGAAGCTTTCTTT. It encodes CASMVRGDGTEAFF.

The chain links TRBV30 to TRBJ2-2, with D perhaps matching TRBD2 (7 bases). Trimming left V 5 bases short and J 4 bases short, with 17 bases between. The germline CDR1 and CDR2 sequences are GTSNPN and SVGIG (reference sequence). This CDR3 is 15 amino acids long. The CDR3 nucleotides are TGTGCCTGGGTGTCCGCGGGGGCCAGCACCGGGGAGCTGTTTTTT. Amino acids: CAWVSAGASTGELFF.

The V and J genes are TRBV5-1 and TRBJ1-1; no firm D call. From germline, CDR1 is SGHRS and CDR2 YFSETQ. Trimming stripped 1 base from V and 2 bases from J, with 6 bases between. The CDR3 loop spans 13 amino acids. The CDR3: CASSLTANTEAFF. As DNA, the CDR3 is TGCGCCAGCAGCTTGACAGCAAACACTGAAGCTTTCTTT.

This clone was counted a few times. The chain combines TRBV5-5 with TRBJ2-7; 9 nucleotides agree with TRBD1. The V and J ends lost 4 bases and 2 bases, in that order; junction bases with no gene match: 7. This CDR3 comprises 15 residues. CDR1 SGHKS and CDR2 YYEKEE come from the germline V gene (reference sequence). CDR3 sequence: CASSQGTGRAYEQYF. The DNA of the CDR3 is TGTGCCAGCAGCCAAGGGACAGGGAGGGCCTACGAGCAGTACTTC.